These T cell receptor beta chains were read from a single sample in a study of identical twins. One entry per CDR3 protein results from TCRdb running MiXCR on the 5' RACE reads. The table lists fewer than 550,000 distinct CDR3 sequences, roughly 13% of them singletons. These data also featured in a second study, about yellow fever vaccine responses in identical twins.

Sequences were obtained from CD4+ T cells sorted from blood. These receptors were taken from a woman aged 18-29 years in good health. Each CDR3 is given with its conserved first and last residue. D genes are given only for firm matches. The size field is filled for only some rows; it gives once, few, many or a size class.

D,size,J,V,DNA,CDR3
.,few,TRBJ2-7,TRBV10-1,TGCGCCAGCAGTGAGTCTGGCAGGGGAGCCTACGAGCAGTACTTC,CASSESGRGAYEQYF
TRBD1,.,TRBJ1-1,TRBV12-3/TRBV12-4,TGTGCCAGCAGCTCAGCAGGGGGGAACACTGAAGCTTTCTTT,CASSSAGGNTEAFF
.,many,TRBJ1-1,TRBV12-3/TRBV12-4,TGTGCCAGCAGTTTTTTTCTCGGGGTCAAATGGAACACTGAAGCTTTCTTT,CASSFFLGVKWNTEAFF
.,few,TRBJ2-7,TRBV10-3,TGTGCCATCAGTGGTAGGGTGGACGAGCAGTACTTC,CAISGRVDEQYF
TRBD1,few,TRBJ2-7,TRBV5-1,TGCGCCAGCAGTTCCGGACAGGGTGAGACCTACGAGCAGTACTTC,CASSSGQGETYEQYF
.,.,TRBJ2-1,TRBV7-2,TGTGCCAGCAGCTCTAGGGCCAATGAGCAGTTCTTC,CASSSRANEQFF
TRBD2,many,TRBJ2-1,TRBV12-3/TRBV12-4,TGTGCCAGCAGCTTCTGGGGGGGAGACAATGAGCAGTTCTTC,CASSFWGGDNEQFF
TRBD1,.,TRBJ2-7,TRBV10-3,TGTGCCATCAAGACCGGGACAGGGCCCTACGAGCAGTACTTC,CAIKTGTGPYEQYF
TRBD2,few,TRBJ2-1,TRBV6-5,TGTGCCAGCAGTTACCAGCGGGAGAACAACAATGAGCAGTTCTTC,CASSYQRENNNEQFF
.,.,TRBJ2-7,TRBV28,TGTGCCAGCAGAGCCTCCGGGACCCACTACGAGCAGTACTTC,CASRASGTHYEQYF
.,.,TRBJ1-3,TRBV25-1,TGTGCCAGCAGCCAGGACGTAGGCATAACAAACACCATATATTTT,CASSQDVGITNTIYF
.,.,TRBJ2-3,TRBV6-2/TRBV6-3,TGTGACAGCAGTCACCGACGAGGGGGAGATACGCAGTATTTT,CDSSHRRGGDTQYF
.,few,TRBJ1-1,TRBV6-4,TGTGCCAGCAGTGACGCAGGGATCACTGAAGCTTTCTTT,CASSDAGITEAFF
.,.,TRBJ1-5,TRBV12-2,TGTGCAAGTCGCTTTGAGGGGGACAATCAGCCCCAGCATTTT,CASRFEGDNQPQHF
.,.,TRBJ2-3,TRBV12-3/TRBV12-4,TGTGCCAGCAGTTCCCAAGCGGGTTGGAAACCTACTAGCACAGATACGCAGTATTTT,CASSSQAGWKPTSTDTQYF
TRBD1,few,TRBJ1-6,TRBV12-3/TRBV12-4,TGTGCCAGCGCCGACAGGGAGGGTTCACCCCTCCACTTT,CASADREGSPLHF
.,few,TRBJ2-2,TRBV27,TGTGCCAGCAGTTTTCGGGAAAGGGCCGGGGAGCTGTTTTTT,CASSFRERAGELFF
TRBD2,few,TRBJ2-1,TRBV7-7,TGTGCTAGCAGCTTAGGGCCTAGCGGGAGTGGGAAGGATGAGCAGTTCTTC,CASSLGPSGSGKDEQFF
TRBD2,.,TRBJ2-3,TRBV4-2,TGTGCCAGCAGCCCCAGCGGGAGGGCAAGACTAGTCGGCTCCACAGATACGCAGTATTTT,CASSPSGRARLVGSTDTQYF
.,few,TRBJ2-3,TRBV20-1,TGCAGTGCTAGGACAGCCGGCACAGATACGCAGTATTTT,CSARTAGTDTQYF
.,.,TRBJ2-6,TRBV20-1,TGCAGTGCTAGGGGCGACGGGGCCAACGTCCTGACTTTC,CSARGDGANVLTF